One and the same sample provided the 28 T cell receptor beta chains below, sequenced in a study of vaccination and CD4 T cells after COVID-19. The antigens of these receptors remain unknown. The study sequenced cultured CD4+ T cell DNA using the Oncomine TCR Beta short-read assay. TCRdb re-called the PCR reads through MiXCR, storing one row per CDR3 protein. This sample carries about 9,200 distinct CDR3 sequences, 42% of them seen once, and the ten largest clones take 34%. Treatment specified: approximately nine-day PBMC culture with coronavirus spike peptide pools or control peptides (ViraFEST assay). The sequenced sample was CD4+ T cells from blood, cultured in vitro. The receptor source for this set is a human donor who had recovered from COVID-19.

This chain links TRBV11-3 with TRBJ2-2; D tentatively reads TRBD1 or TRBD2 (8 bases each). Deletions cut 4 bases from V and 7 bases from J, with 25 bases between. This CDR3 spans 18 amino acids. The V gene's germline CDR1 is SGHNT and CDR2 YENEEA. The CDR3 bases are TGTGCCAGCAGCTCTGGACAGGGTCGTAGCGGGGTTCACGGGGAGCTGTTTTTT. As protein: CASSSGQGRSGVHGELFF.

The chain recombines TRBV20-1 with TRBJ1-2, with a tentative D call TRBD1 (5 bases). The ends were cut back, 1 base at V and 5 bases at J, with 11 bases in the middle. The CDR3 has 13 residues. In germline, CDR1 is DFQATT, CDR2 SNEGSKA (reference sequence). This CDR3 reads CSARVVGGYGYTF. CDR3 sequence (DNA): TGCAGTGCTAGAGTAGTGGGGGGGTATGGCTACACCTTC.

This clonotype occurred a few times. This chain joins TRBV6-5 and TRBJ1-1, with a weak D call TRBD1 (5 bases). The CDR3 spans 16 residues. CDR1 is MNHEY, CDR2 SVGAGI, per germline. V was shortened by 0 bases and J by 1 base, with 12 bases between the two germline ends. In DNA form, the CDR3 reads TGTGCCAGCAGTTACTCAGTGCAGGGTTGGAACACTGAAGCTTTCTTT. Its protein is CASSYSVQGWNTEAFF.

This rearrangement joins TRBV6-5 to TRBJ1-6; 8 bases fit TRBD1. Germline V gene data show CDR1 as MNHEY and CDR2 as SVGAGI. V was clipped by 4 bases and J by 11 bases; unmatched bases: 4. The CDR3 spans 13 residues. CDR3 nucleotides: TGTGCCAGCAGTTTGCAGGGGGCGACACCCCTCCACTTT. Translated: CASSLQGATPLHF.

The chain uses TRBV24-1 and TRBJ2-1; tentatively, D is TRBD2 (6 bases). The CDR3 is made up of 16 amino acids. The V gene lost 6 bases and the J gene lost 2 bases, with 16 bases spanning the gap. Germline assignment: CDR1 KGHDR and CDR2 SFDVKD. DNA for the CDR3: TGTGCCACCAGTCCGTCCCGGGACTCCGCCTACAATGAGCAGTTCTTC. It translates to CATSPSRDSAYNEQFF.

This chain connects TRBV20-1 to TRBJ2-3, with 10 bases identical to TRBD2. The CDR3 length is 13 residues. Trimming removed 6 bases from V and 14 bases from J; junction bases left unmatched: 14. Germline values: CDR1 DFQATT, CDR2 SNEGSKA (reference sequence). The chain's CDR3 is CSAPLAGTINRYF. Written as DNA, the CDR3 is TGCAGTGCGCCACTAGCGGGGACAATCAATCGGTATTTT.

The chain joins TRBV6-2 or TRBV6-3 to TRBJ1-2; a weak D match, TRBD1 (6 bases). The CDR3 is 16 amino acids. Germline assignment: CDR1 MNHEY and CDR2 SVGEGT. V shed 8 bases and J shed 4 bases, with 23 bases lying between them. The CDR3 DNA reads TGTGCCAGCGGTTGGGGTTTGTCAGAAGGGGGCTATGGCTACACCTTC. It is translated as CASGWGLSEGGYGYTF.

This sequence joins TRBV5-1 and TRBJ1-3; no clear D gene. Trimming removed 0 bases at V and 0 bases at J, with 7 bases between. CDR1 and CDR2 from the germline V gene are SGHRS and YFSETQ. This CDR3 contains 15 residues. CDR3 sequence: CASSLDASSGNTIYF. The CDR3 DNA reads TGCGCCAGCAGCTTGGACGCAAGCTCTGGAAACACCATATATTTT.

V gene TRBV7-2 combines with J gene TRBJ2-3; D possibly matches TRBD1 or TRBD2 (5 bases each). The germline V gene encodes CDR1 SGHTA and CDR2 FQGNSA. Trimming stripped 1 base from V and 5 bases from J, with 13 bases between. The CDR3 is 15 residues long. Written as DNA, the CDR3 is TGTGCCAGCAGCTTAGGGGACCTAGGCGGAGATACGCAGTATTTT. Protein: CASSLGDLGGDTQYF.

This clonotype was observed a few times. The gene calls are TRBV6-2 or TRBV6-3 and TRBJ2-2; tentatively, D is TRBD2 (7 bases). This CDR3 is 17 amino acids long. The germline V and J ends were trimmed by 2 bases and 0 bases, with 13 bases remaining between them. CDR1 MNHEY and CDR2 SVGEGT come from the germline V gene. CDR3 nucleotide sequence: TGTGCCAGCAGTTACGTGGCGGGGGCTACGAACACCGGGGAGCTGTTTTTT. It specifies CASSYVAGATNTGELFF.

In the case of this clonotype: The germline gene is not matched at one end of the junction; a read error may be the cause. The chain uses TRBV12-5 and TRBJ1-1; 8 nucleotides line up with TRBD1. This CDR3 contains 16 residues. Germline loops: CDR1 LGHNT, CDR2 FRNRAP. CDR3 amino acids: CASGLAKQGVKTEAFF. The CDR3 DNA reads TGTGCTAGTGGTTTGGCTAAACAGGGGGTGAAGACTGAAGCTTTCTTT. Full variable domain (rest looked up from reference TRBV12-5 and TRBJ1-1): DARVTQTPRHKVTEMGQEVTMRCQPILGHNTVFWYRQTMMQGLELLAYFRNRAPLDDSGMPKDRFSAEMPDATLATLKIQPSEPRDSAVYFCASGLAKQGVKTEAFFGQGTRLTVV.

J is TRBJ1-6 and V is TRBV10-3; D is uncertain. This CDR3 has 12 residues. V was shortened by 10 bases and J by 8 bases, with 12 bases between the two germline ends. The germline gives CDR1 ENHRY, CDR2 SYGVKD. The CDR3 nucleotides are TGTGCCACCAAGGATGGGGATTCACCCCTCCACTTT. The encoded protein is CATKDGDSPLHF.

This clonotype was found a few times. The gene calls are TRBV7-2 and TRBJ2-7; 11 nucleotides line up with TRBD2. The CDR3 has 18 residues. The V segment lost 5 bases and the J segment 4 bases; nucleotides outside the gene matches: 16. Per germline, CDR1 SGHTA and CDR2 FQGNSA. CDR3 residues: CASSPSGLAGGSPYEQYF. The CDR3 region has the DNA TGTGCCAGCAGCCCCTCCGGGCTAGCGGGGGGATCCCCTTACGAGCAGTACTTC.

This clonotype showed up just a few times. The rearrangement joins TRBV14 to TRBJ2-2, with 8 bases that match TRBD2. The CDR3 covers 15 residues. Trimming took 5 bases from V and 2 from J; bases not matched to a gene: 4. CDR1 and CDR2 (germline): SGHDN, FVKESK. This CDR3 reads CASSFGGGNTGELFF. CDR3 DNA sequence: TGTGCCAGCAGCTTCGGGGGGGGCAACACCGGGGAGCTGTTTTTT.

This clonotype was detected a few times. This chain uses TRBV6-1 with TRBJ1-1; D uncertain. Germline CDR1 MNHNS, CDR2 SASEGT. There are 13 residues in the CDR3. V was trimmed by 6 bases and J by 4 bases, leaving 12 bases between them. This CDR3 reads CASRLLGSTEAFF. CDR3 DNA: TGTGCCAGCAGGCTACTTGGGAGCACTGAAGCTTTCTTT.

The table lists this clonotype with a few counts. The chain combines TRBV20-1 with TRBJ1-1; the D is unclear. The V end was cut by 2 bases, the J end by 0 bases, with 7 bases between. The germline CDR1 and CDR2 sequences are DFQATT and SNEGSKA (reference sequence). There are 13 residues in the CDR3. CDR3 nucleotides: TGCAGTGCTAGATACAGTCTGAACACTGAAGCTTTCTTT. This codes for CSARYSLNTEAFF.

V and J are TRBV7-6 and TRBJ2-7; 8 nucleotides match TRBD2. The CDR3 is 18 residues long. The germline V gene encodes CDR1 SGHVS and CDR2 FNYEAQ. V trimming: 0 bases; J trimming: 0 bases; junction bases outside the gene matches: 10. The CDR3: CASSLAGRGGGYSYEQYF. The CDR3 nucleotides are TGTGCCAGCAGCTTAGCAGGTCGGGGCGGGGGGTACTCCTACGAGCAGTACTTC.

The V gene is TRBV6-1, the J gene TRBJ2-1; D may be TRBD2 (6 bases). Trimming removed 9 bases from V and 9 bases from J, with 18 bases in between. The CDR3 has 13 residues. Germline CDR1 and CDR2: MNHNS and SASEGT. The CDR3 coding sequence is TGTGCCAGTATCGGTTGGGAGGATGGTGAGCAGTTCTTC. It codes for CASIGWEDGEQFF.

The gene calls are TRBV5-1 and TRBJ1-6, with D uncertain. Trimming took 0 bases from V and 7 from J, leaving 11 bases between them. In germline, CDR1 is SGHRS, CDR2 YFSETQ. This CDR3 is 15 amino acids long. CDR3 sequence (DNA): TGCGCCAGCAGCTTGGCCGTTGGGGTGAATTCACCCCTCCACTTT. Translated: CASSLAVGVNSPLHF.

The rearrangement links TRBV11-2 to TRBJ2-5, with D unresolved. Trimming removed 5 bases from V and 5 bases from J, with 12 bases in between. Looked up from germline, CDR1 is SGHAT and CDR2 is FQNNGV. The CDR3 totals 13 residues. Here the CDR3 DNA reads TGTGCCAGCAGCAAGAGACGGTCGGAGACCCAGTACTTC. Its protein is CASSKRRSETQYF.

The CDR3 sequence is CAWSGDRKTEAFF. DNA for the CDR3: TGTGCCTGGAGTGGGGACAGAAAAACTGAAGCTTTCTTT. This chain connects TRBV30 to TRBJ1-1, with 7 nucleotides matching TRBD1. The J segment lost 5 bases and the V segment lost 1 base, leaving 4 bases of the junction unmatched. CDR3 length: 13 amino acids. Germline CDR1 GTSNPN, CDR2 SVGIG (reference sequence).

This chain joins TRBV6-1 and TRBJ1-5; 8 bases match TRBD1. Trimming at V came to 5 bases and at J to 0 bases, leaving 6 bases not matched to a gene. Germline V CDR1 and CDR2: MNHNS, SASEGT. This CDR3 has 16 residues. CDR3 nucleotide sequence: TGTGCCAGCAGTCAAAGACAGGGGTATAGCAATCAGCCCCAGCATTTT. Amino acids: CASSQRQGYSNQPQHF.

The rearrangement uses TRBV6-2 or TRBV6-3 and TRBJ2-2; D is undetermined. Per the germline V gene, CDR1 is MNHEY and CDR2 is SVGEGT. This CDR3 has 16 residues. The ends were cut back, 0 bases at V and 3 bases at J, with 11 bases in the middle. CDR3 in amino acids: CASSYSSREDTGELFF. The CDR3 DNA is TGTGCCAGCAGTTACTCGAGCAGAGAGGACACCGGGGAGCTGTTTTTT.

The genes are TRBV10-1 and TRBJ2-3; D tentatively reads TRBD1 or TRBD2 (6 bases each). The CDR3 loop spans 17 amino acids. Per the germline V gene, CDR1 is WNHNN and CDR2 is SYGVQD (reference sequence). Trimming left V 2 bases short and J 5 bases short, with 20 bases between. As DNA, the CDR3 is TGCGCCAGCAGTGAGACACCCTCCGGGGGCGGCAAAGATACGCAGTATTTT. This gives the protein CASSETPSGGGKDTQYF.

The genes are TRBV19 and TRBJ2-2, with D unclear. Germline V gives CDR1 LNHDA, CDR2 SQIVND (reference sequence). CDR3 length: 15 residues. Trimming removed 7 bases at V and 5 bases at J, with 17 bases between. The CDR3 sequence is CASTQLETITGELFF. CDR3 sequence (DNA): TGTGCCAGTACCCAGCTCGAGACGATTACCGGGGAGCTGTTTTTT.

CDR3 bases: TGTGCCAGCAGCTTGGGGGGTCAGCTTAATGAAAAACTGTTTTTT. This gives the protein CASSLGGQLNEKLFF. The chain carries TRBV5-4 and TRBJ1-4; D remains unclear. V was clipped by 0 bases and J by 4 bases, with 10 bases between them. The CDR3 is made up of 15 amino acids. Germline assignment: CDR1 SGHNT and CDR2 YYREEE (reference sequence).

This clonotype was detected a few times. The rearrangement uses TRBV7-9 and TRBJ1-1, with D maybe TRBD1 (6 bases). The CDR3 consists of 13 residues. Trimming cost V 1 base and J 8 bases, with 11 bases left between them. Germline V gene data show CDR1 as SEHNR and CDR2 as FQNEAQ (reference sequence). In DNA, the CDR3 is TGTGCCAGCAGCTTAGTTCGGCAGGGGGAAGCTTTCTTT. This sequence encodes CASSLVRQGEAFF.

The V call is TRBV30, the J call TRBJ1-2; D uncertain. V shed 1 base and J shed 4 bases, with 10 bases lying between them. This CDR3 has 13 residues. Germline CDR1 reads GTSNPN; CDR2 reads SVGIG (reference sequence). CDR3 residues: CAWSDTRFYGYTF. The CDR3 DNA is TGTGCCTGGAGTGATACCAGGTTCTATGGCTACACCTTC.